This TCR beta chain was identified during a study of blood T cell repertoires in COVID-19 (dated by TCRdb to 2018 to 2021). Looking at the study overall: Collaborator samples came from the United States, Italy and Spain and covered acute and convalescent phases of COVID-19. The material from the prospective study consisted of cDNA or gDNA derived from T cells, B-cell-depleted T cells, or PBMCs. The dataset comprised deeply sampled blood TCRbeta repertoires from subjects exposed to, actively infected with, or recovered from COVID-19. A freely available public database, intended as a resource for researchers studying the immune response to SARS-CoV-2, is where the repertoires were released. Samples were obtained from the ongoing ImmuneRACE study (first 160 participants) and from over 1,000 subjects provided by 6 global collaborators. Sample metadata almost always included a de-identified subject ID, COVID-19 status, age in years and sex. Where available, HLA class I and class II types were taken from metadata supplied by the sample provider and were not determined by assay-based typing. Broader findings and caveats from the paper: Clinical and demographic metadata were provided uncurated, with the amount varying by source and participant.

In Seattle, one collaborating source enrolled patients while the infection was active and tracked those patients longitudinally over the course of disease. Whole blood was collected in K2EDTA tubes by collaborating institutions according to the institutions' own protocols. For TCRbeta analysis, collaborators shipped samples as frozen whole blood, isolated PBMCs, or DNA extracted from either of those sample types. This clone occurred a few times. No cognate antigen has been identified for it. No much larger clonotype is one base removed from it; base qualities were not supplied. The immunoSEQ Assay, a bias-controlled multiplex PCR, was used to amplify TCRbeta CDR3 regions from genomic DNA. On the study's bioinformatics: The number of nucleated cells in each sample was estimated from the amplification of reference gene primers within the assay. To quantify the absolute abundance of each unique TCRbeta CDR3 rearrangement, sequence reads were collapsed and filtered. For each sample, productive Simpson clonality was calculated by taking the square root of Simpson's diversity index across productive rearrangements. TCRdb stores this immuneACCESS table with in-frame sequences only. Part of the clones is absent; in the studies checked, under half of the shortfall reflects unresolved V genes, and no reason is known for the rest. The DNA was the basis for D and trimming; V, J and clone size are from that table. This sample has around 50,000 clones in its table, and under 90% of those were observed once. Roughly 11% of the sample rests with the top ten.

The sample consisted of peripheral blood. The receptor's source is a man at least 80 years old with COVID-19, enrolled during active disease.

The CDR3 region: CASSPSDRVDEAFF. The nucleotide sequence reads as follows: TGTGCCAGCAGCCCCTCGGACAGGGTTGATGAAGCTTTCTTT. The V and J genes are TRBV28 and TRBJ1-1, and TRBD1 matches 8 of the central bases. The CDR1 and CDR2 encoded by the germline V gene are MDHEN and SYDVKM. There are 14 amino acids in the CDR3, from cysteine to phenylalanine inclusive. Just CDR3 DNA is preserved here, 42 bases in frame from base 1. Unmatched junction bases come to 10, with V trimmed by 6 bases and J by 7 bases.